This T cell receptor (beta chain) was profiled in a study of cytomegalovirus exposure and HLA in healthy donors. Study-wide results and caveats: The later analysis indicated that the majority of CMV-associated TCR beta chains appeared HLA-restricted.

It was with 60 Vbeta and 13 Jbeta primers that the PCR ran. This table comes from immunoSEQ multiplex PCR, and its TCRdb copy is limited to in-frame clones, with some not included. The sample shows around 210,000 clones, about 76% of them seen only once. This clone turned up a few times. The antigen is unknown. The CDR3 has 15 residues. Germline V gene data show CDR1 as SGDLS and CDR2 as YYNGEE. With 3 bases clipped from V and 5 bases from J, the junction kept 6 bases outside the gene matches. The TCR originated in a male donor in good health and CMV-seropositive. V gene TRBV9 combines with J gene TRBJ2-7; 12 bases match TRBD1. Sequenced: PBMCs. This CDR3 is CASSAGQGAVNEQYF. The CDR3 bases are TGTGCCAGCAGCGCGGGACAGGGGGCCGTCAACGAGCAGTACTTC. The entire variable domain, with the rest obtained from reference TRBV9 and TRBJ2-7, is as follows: DSGVTQTPKHLITATGQRVTLRCSPRSGDLSVYWYQQSLDQGLQFLIQYYNGEERAKGNILERFSAQQFPDLHSELNLSSLELGDSALYFCASSAGQGAVNEQYFGPGTRLTVT.